This T cell receptor (beta chain) was profiled in a study of blood T cell repertoires in COVID-19. About the research overall: Acute and convalescent COVID-19 specimens originated in the United States, Italy and Spain. Sources were T cells, B-cell-depleted T cells, or PBMCs; the material itself was cDNA or gDNA.

The CDR3 covers 13 residues. The V end was cut by 1 base, the J end by 5 bases, with 8 bases between. Authors' methods: How many nucleated cells were present was estimated from reference gene primer amplification. TCRdb's table, derived via immunoSEQ multiplex PCR, lists solely in-frame clones and lacks some. D and trimming come from the DNA, and the V and J calls and clone size come from that table. The sample yields 20,000 to 25,000 clones, 70% to 90% seen once. This clonotype originated in a human donor with active COVID-19. The donor label of this sample is uncertain. Sequencing used peripheral blood. The rearrangement joins TRBV12-3 or TRBV12-4 to TRBJ1-2; possibly TRBD1 for D (5 bases). DNA of the CDR3: TGTGCCAGCAGTTTAGGTCGGGGGTATGGCTACACCTTC. Protein product: CASSLGRGYGYTF.